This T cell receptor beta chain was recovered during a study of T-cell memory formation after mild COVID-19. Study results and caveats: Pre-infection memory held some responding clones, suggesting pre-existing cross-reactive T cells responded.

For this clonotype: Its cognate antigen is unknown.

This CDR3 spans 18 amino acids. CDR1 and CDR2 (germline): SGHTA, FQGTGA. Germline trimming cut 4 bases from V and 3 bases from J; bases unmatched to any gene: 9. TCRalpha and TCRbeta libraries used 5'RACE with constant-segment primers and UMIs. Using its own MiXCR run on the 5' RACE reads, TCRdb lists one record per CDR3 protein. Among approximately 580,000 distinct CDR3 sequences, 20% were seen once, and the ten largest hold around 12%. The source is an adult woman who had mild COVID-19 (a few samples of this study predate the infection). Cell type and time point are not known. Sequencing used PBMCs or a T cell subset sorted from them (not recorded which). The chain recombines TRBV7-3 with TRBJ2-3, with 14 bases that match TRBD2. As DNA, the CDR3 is TGTGCCAGCAGCTCAATTCCGACTAGCGGGAGGGATACAGATACGCAGTATTTT. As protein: CASSSIPTSGRDTDTQYF.